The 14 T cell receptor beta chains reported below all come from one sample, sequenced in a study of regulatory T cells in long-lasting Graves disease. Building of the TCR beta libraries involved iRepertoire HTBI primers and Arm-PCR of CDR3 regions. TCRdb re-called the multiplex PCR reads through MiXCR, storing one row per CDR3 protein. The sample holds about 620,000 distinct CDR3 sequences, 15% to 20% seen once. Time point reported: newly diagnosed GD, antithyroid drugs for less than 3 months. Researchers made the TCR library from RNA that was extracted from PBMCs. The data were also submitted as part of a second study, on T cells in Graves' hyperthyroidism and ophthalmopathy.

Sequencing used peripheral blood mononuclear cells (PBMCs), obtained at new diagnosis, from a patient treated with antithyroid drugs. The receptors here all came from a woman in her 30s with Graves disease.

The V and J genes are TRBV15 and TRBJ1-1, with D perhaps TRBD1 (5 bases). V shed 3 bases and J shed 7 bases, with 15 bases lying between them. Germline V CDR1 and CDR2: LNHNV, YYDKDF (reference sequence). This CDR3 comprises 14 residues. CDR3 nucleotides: TGTGCCACCAGCAGGTGGGGGACGGGGCGTGAAGCTTTCTTT. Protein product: CATSRWGTGREAFF.

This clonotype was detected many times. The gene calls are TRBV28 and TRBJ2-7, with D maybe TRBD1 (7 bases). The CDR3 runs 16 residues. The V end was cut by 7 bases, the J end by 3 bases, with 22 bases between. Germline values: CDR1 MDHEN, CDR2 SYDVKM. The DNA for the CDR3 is TGTGCCAGCACCAATCGCAGGGGGGCCGGGGTCTACGAGCAGTACTTC. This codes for CASTNRRGAGVYEQYF.

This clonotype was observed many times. The CDR3 loop is CASKRDTEAFF. CDR3 coding DNA: TGTGCCAGCAAACGGGACACTGAAGCTTTCTTT. The gene calls are TRBV12-3 or TRBV12-4 and TRBJ1-1; no reliable D call. The V end was cut by 7 bases, the J end by 3 bases, with 6 bases between. This CDR3 has 11 residues.

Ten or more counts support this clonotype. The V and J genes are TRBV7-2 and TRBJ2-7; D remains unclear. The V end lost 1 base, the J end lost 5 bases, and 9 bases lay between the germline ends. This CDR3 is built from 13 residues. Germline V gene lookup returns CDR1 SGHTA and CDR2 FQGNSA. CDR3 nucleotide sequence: TGTGCCAGCAGCTTAGTCCGCGTGAACGAGCAGTACTTC. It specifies CASSLVRVNEQYF.

The CDR3 region has the DNA TGTGCCAGCAGCCTGATAGGGGGCAATGAGCAGTTCTTC. It is translated as CASSLIGGNEQFF. The genes are TRBV14 and TRBJ2-1, with a tentative D call TRBD1 (6 bases). From germline, CDR1 is SGHDN and CDR2 FVKESK. The CDR3 has 13 residues. V dropped 4 bases and J dropped 6 bases, with 10 bases sitting between them.

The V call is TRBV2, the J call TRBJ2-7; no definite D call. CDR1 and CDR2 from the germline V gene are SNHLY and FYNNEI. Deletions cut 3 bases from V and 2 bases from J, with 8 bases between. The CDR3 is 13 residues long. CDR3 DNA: TGTGCCAGCAGTGACCTTCAAACCTACGAGCAGTACTTC. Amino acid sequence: CASSDLQTYEQYF.

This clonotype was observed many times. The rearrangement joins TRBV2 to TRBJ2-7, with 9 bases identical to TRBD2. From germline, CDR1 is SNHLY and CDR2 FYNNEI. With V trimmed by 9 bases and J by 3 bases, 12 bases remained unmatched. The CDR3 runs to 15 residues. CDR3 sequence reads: CASSKPAGGFYEQYF. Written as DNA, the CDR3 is TGTGCCAGTAGCAAGCCAGCGGGAGGCTTCTACGAGCAGTACTTC.

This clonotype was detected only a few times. CDR3 residues: CASSLVKGGYGYTF. The DNA for the CDR3 is TGTGCCAGCAGTTTAGTTAAGGGAGGCTATGGCTACACCTTC. The chain is built from TRBV12-3 or TRBV12-4 and TRBJ1-2; D gene ambiguous. There are 14 residues in the CDR3. Trimming cost V 1 base and J 4 bases, with 10 bases left between them.

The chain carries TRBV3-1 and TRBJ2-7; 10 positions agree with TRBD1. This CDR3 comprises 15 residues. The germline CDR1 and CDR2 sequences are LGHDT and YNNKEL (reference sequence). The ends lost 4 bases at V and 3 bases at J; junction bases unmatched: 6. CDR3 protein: CASSRADRGNYEQYF. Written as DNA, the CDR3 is TGTGCCAGCAGCCGAGCGGACAGGGGGAACTACGAGCAGTACTTC.

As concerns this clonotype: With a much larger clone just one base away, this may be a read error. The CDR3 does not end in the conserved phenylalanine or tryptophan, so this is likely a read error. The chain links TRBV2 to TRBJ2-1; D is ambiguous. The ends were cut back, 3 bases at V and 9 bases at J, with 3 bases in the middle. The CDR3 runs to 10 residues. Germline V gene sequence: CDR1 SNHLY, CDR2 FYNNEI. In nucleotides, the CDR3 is TGTGCCAGCAGTGAGGCTGAGCAGTTCTCC. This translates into CASSEAEQFS.

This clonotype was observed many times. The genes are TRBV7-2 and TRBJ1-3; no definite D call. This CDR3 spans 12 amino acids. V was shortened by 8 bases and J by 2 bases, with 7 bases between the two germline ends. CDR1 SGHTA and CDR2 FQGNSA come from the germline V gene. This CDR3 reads CASQPTGNTIYF. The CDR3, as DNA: TGTGCCAGCCAGCCCACTGGAAACACCATATATTTT.

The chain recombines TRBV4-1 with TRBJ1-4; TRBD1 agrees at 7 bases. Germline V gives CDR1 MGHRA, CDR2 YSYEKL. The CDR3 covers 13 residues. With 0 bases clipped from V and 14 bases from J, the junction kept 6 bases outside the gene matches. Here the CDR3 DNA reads TGCGCCAGCAGCCAAGAGAGGGGGCGCCGGCTGTTTTTT. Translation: CASSQERGRRLFF.

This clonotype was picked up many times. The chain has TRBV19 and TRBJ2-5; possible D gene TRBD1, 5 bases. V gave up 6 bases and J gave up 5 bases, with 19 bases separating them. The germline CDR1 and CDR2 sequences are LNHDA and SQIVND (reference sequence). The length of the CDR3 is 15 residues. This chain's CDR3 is CASRDPTASPETQYF. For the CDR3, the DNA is TGTGCCAGTAGAGACCCGACAGCGTCCCCCGAGACCCAGTACTTC.

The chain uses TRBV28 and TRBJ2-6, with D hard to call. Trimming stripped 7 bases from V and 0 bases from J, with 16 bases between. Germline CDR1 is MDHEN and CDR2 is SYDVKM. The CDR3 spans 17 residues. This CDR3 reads CASKVGTFLSGANVLTF. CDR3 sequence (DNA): TGTGCCAGCAAAGTCGGCACGTTCCTCTCTGGGGCCAACGTCCTGACTTTC.